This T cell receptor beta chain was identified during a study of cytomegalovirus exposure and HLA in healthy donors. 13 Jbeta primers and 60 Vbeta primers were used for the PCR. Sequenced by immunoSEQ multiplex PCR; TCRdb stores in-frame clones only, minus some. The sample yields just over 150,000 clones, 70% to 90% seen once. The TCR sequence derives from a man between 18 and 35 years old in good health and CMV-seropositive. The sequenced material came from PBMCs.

CDR3 protein: CASSLGVTGDRGYTF. The CDR3 coding sequence is TGTGCCAGCAGCTTGGGGGTGACAGGGGATCGGGGCTACACCTTC. The rearrangement links TRBV5-6 to TRBJ1-2; 8 positions match TRBD1. The germline V gene has CDR1 SGHDT and CDR2 YYEEEE. The CDR3 has 15 residues. V shed 0 bases, J shed 8 bases, and the junction held 9 bases outside the gene matches. The full variable domain, its missing parts supplied by reference TRBV5-6 and TRBJ1-2, is DAGVTQSPTHLIKTRGQQVTLRCSPKSGHDTVSWYQQALGQGPQFIFQYYEEEERQRGNFPDRFSGHQFPNYSSELNVNALLLGDSALYLCASSLGVTGDRGYTFGSGTRLTVV.